The clone carrying this T cell receptor beta chain was recorded at least ten times. Each CDR3 protein gets one entry after TCRdb re-called the 5' RACE reads with MiXCR. The sample records approximately 22,000 distinct CDR3 sequences, less than 6% being singletons. The source of the sample is a study of spatial heterogeneity in lung cancer. The time point here: sample taken at primary tumor resection. The donor group consisted of around 66 patients who had untreated, early-stage non-small cell lung cancer. The sequencing here drew on PBMCs, taken at surgery. The TCR was taken from a male donor with early-stage non-small cell lung cancer.

CDR3 nucleotide sequence: TGTGCCTGGAGTGTGGGACAGGTGAATGGCTACACCTTC. Protein: CAWSVGQVNGYTF. The chain joins TRBV30 to TRBJ1-2, with 8 bases lining up with TRBD1. V was pared by 0 bases and J by 6 bases, with 3 bases of the junction left unmatched. CDR1 and CDR2 from the germline V gene are GTSNPN and SVGIG (reference sequence). CDR3 length equals 13 residues.